Sequencing of this T cell receptor beta chain was carried out in a study of T cell clones after liver transplantation. Study summary: TCRbeta sequencing after a pre-transplant mixed lymphocyte reaction identified graft-donor-reactive clones, later tracked in post-transplant blood.

Data came from immunoSEQ multiplex PCR; TCRdb stores just in-frame clones and leaves some out. The sample has nearly 55,000 clones, approximately 84% seen once. Looked up from germline, CDR1 is MGHDK and CDR2 is SYGVNS. CDR3 length: 17 residues. V was trimmed by 2 bases and J by 0 bases, leaving 15 bases between them. The receptor was isolated from a human donor who received a liver transplant. The material sequenced was CD4+ T cells from blood, taken before liver transplant. The rearrangement joins TRBV25-1 to TRBJ2-3; D is uncertain. This CDR3 is CASSEQLGQASTDTQYF. The CDR3, as DNA: TGTGCCAGCAGTGAACAACTGGGCCAAGCTAGCACAGATACGCAGTATTTT. Using reference TRBV25-1 and TRBJ2-3 for the parts outside the CDR3, the full variable domain is EADIYQTPRYLVIGTGKKITLECSQTMGHDKMYWYQQDPGMELHLIHYSYGVNSTEKGDLSSESTVSRIRTEHFPLTLESARPSHTSQYLCASSEQLGQASTDTQYFGPGTRLTVL.